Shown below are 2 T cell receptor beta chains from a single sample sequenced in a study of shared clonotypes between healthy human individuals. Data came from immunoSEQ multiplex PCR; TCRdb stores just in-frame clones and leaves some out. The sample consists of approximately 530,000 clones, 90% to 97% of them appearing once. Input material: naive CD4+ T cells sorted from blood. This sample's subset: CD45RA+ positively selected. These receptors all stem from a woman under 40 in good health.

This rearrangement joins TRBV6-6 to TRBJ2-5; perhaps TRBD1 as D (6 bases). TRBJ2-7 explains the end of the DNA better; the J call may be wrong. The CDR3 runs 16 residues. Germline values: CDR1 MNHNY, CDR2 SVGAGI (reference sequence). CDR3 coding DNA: TGTGCCAGCAGTTATCGGACAGCCCGAGGGTCCTACGAGCAGTACTTC. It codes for CASSYRTARGSYEQYF.

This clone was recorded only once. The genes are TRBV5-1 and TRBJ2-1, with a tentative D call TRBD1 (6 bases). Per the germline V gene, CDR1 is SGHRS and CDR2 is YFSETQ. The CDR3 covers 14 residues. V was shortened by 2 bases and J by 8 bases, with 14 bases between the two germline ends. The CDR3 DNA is TGCGCCAGCAGCTTATCAGGGGCTAGGGATGAGCAGTTCTTC. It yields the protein CASSLSGARDEQFF.